This TCR beta chain came from a study of radiation and T cells in renal cell carcinoma. Overall study context: Nephrectomy followed 15 Gy stereotactic body radiation by 4 weeks.

Assay: immunoSEQ multiplex PCR; the TCRdb copy retains only in-frame clones and omits some. The profile covers approximately 120,000 clones, with roughly 85% appearing a single time and less than 3.5% taken by the ten largest. Time point described: baseline pretreatment blood. Treatment: 15 Gy SBRT to primary tumor, nephrectomy 4 weeks later. This renal cell carcinoma was of the clear cell type. Study-wide results and caveats: Baseline intratumoral clonotype presence is unknown without pretreatment biopsies. In blood, top tumor clones expanded by 2 weeks, shrinking by 4.

V was pared by 2 bases and J by 4 bases, with 12 bases between. Looked up from germline, CDR1 is SGHRS and CDR2 is YFSETQ. The CDR3 runs 15 residues. This clone has just one count. The antigen remains unidentified. This receptor was identified in a woman in her sixties or seventies with renal cell carcinoma. The source was blood, collected from a patient whose treatment included radiotherapy and nephrectomy. The rearrangement joins TRBV5-1 to TRBJ2-2, with D possibly being TRBD1 or TRBD2 (6 bases each). CDR3 residues: CASSLAGDSTGELFF. As DNA, the CDR3 is TGCGCCAGCAGCTTAGCAGGGGACTCCACCGGGGAGCTGTTTTTT.